The source of this T cell receptor (beta chain) is a study of T-cell reconstitution after alpha-beta-depleted transplantation in children. Study-wide results and caveats: T-cell counts and diversity at one year post-transplant came mainly from newly produced T cells. Diversity of TCRbeta at day 60 was high in some patients, arising from surviving recipient T cells and thymic progenitors.

The TCRbeta library incorporated unique molecular identifiers. TCRdb reprocessed the PCR reads via MiXCR and lists one record per CDR3 protein. Of a few thousand distinct CDR3 sequences listed, roughly 24% are singletons. Concerning this clonotype: Its antigen is undetermined.

This CDR3 region has 10 residues. Trimming removed 10 bases at V and 11 bases at J, with 14 bases between. The germline V gene encodes CDR1 LNHDA and CDR2 SQIVND (reference sequence). The gene calls are TRBV19 and TRBJ1-1; tentatively, D is TRBD1 (6 bases). This sequence was found in a male patient between 2 and 15 years old who had a stem cell transplant for acute lymphoblastic leukemia, so the T cells may come from the graft donor. Sequencing used PBMCs, mostly from graft donor cells, obtained 60 days after TCRalphabeta/CD19-depleted stem cell transplant. This CDR3 is CATFWDTAFF. CDR3 in DNA: TGTGCCACTTTCTGGGACACCGCTTTCTTT. Full variable domain (missing parts from reference TRBV19 and TRBJ1-1): DGGITQSPKYLFRKEGQNVTLSCEQNLNHDAMYWYRQDPGQGLRLIYYSQIVNDFQKGDIAEGYSVSREKKESFPLTVTSAQKNPTAFYLCATFWDTAFFGQGTRLTVV.